The clone carrying this TCR beta chain was detected many times. Antigen specificity is unknown. TCRdb re-called the reads through MiXCR, storing one row per CDR3 protein. The data contain about 900,000 distinct CDR3 sequences, 31% of them singletons. This entry is derived from a study of T cell repertoires in cytomegalovirus infection. About the study: The authors relied on CMV epitopes, both recently identified HLA-C-restricted and well-studied HLA-B-restricted.

Findings of the study overall: The study found HLA-C-restricted CMV-specific TCR beta clonotypes dominating the ex vivo response.

This CDR3 has 14 residues. Germline-derived CDR1 and CDR2 are SGHVS and FNYEAQ. After removal of 1 base from V and 5 bases from J, the junction contained 4 bases not matched to a gene. The input for sequencing was cultured CD8+ T cells from PBMCs, taken from culture after CMV antigen stimulation. This receptor was taken from a human donor in good health (CMV status not recorded). Some clones in this sample may be carry-over from other donors' samples. The chain joins TRBV7-6 to TRBJ1-2; 7 nucleotides align to TRBD1. The CDR3 sequence is CASSLGPGGYGYTF. In DNA, the CDR3 is TGTGCCAGCAGCTTAGGTCCAGGGGGGTATGGCTACACCTTC.